This is a list of T cell receptor beta chains from one sample in a study of blood T cell repertoires in COVID-19. The protocol was immunoSEQ multiplex PCR, while the TCRdb copy is restricted to in-frame clones and leaves out a portion. The sample has fewer than 200,000 clones, about 85% seen once. Sequencing used peripheral blood. The receptors were sampled from a woman aged 55-70 years with COVID-19, enrolled during active disease. Each CDR3 is given with its conserved first and last residue. A D gene is named only where the DNA matches it firmly. Size tells how often a clone was seen (once, few, many) or the class of an expanded clone, and some rows leave it out.

v_gene,abundance,j_gene,d_gene,CDR3aa,CDR3nt
TRBV29-1,NA,TRBJ2-5,NA,CSGRQRFLQETQYF,TGCAGCGGACGACAGCGATTCCTCCAAGAGACCCAGTACTTC
TRBV7-9,NA,TRBJ1-3,NA,CASSRFTGSGNTIYF,TGTGCCAGCAGCCGATTTACAGGGTCTGGAAACACCATATATTTT
TRBV10-1,NA,TRBJ2-5,NA,CASSDSGLKETQYF,TGCGCCAGCAGTGACTCTGGACTGAAAGAGACCCAGTACTTC
TRBV7-2,NA,TRBJ2-3,TRBD1,CASSYRQGRKDTQYF,TGTGCCAGCAGCTATAGACAGGGGCGGAAAGATACGCAGTATTTT
TRBV3-1/TRBV3-2,once,TRBJ1-5,TRBD1,CASSQDQQGGGQPQHF,TGTGCCAGCAGCCAAGATCAACAGGGGGGAGGTCAGCCCCAGCATTTT
TRBV21-1,NA,TRBJ2-7,NA,CASSYLRGTGPYEQYF,TGTGCCAGCAGCTACCTTAGGGGGACAGGGCCATACGAGCAGTACTTC
TRBV5-1,NA,TRBJ1-2,TRBD1,CASSLGEIGGDGYTF,TGCGCCAGCAGCTTGGGAGAAATAGGGGGCGATGGCTACACCTTC
TRBV5-4,NA,TRBJ1-6,TRBD1,CASSLQGSGSPLHF,TGTGCCAGCAGCTTACAGGGGAGTGGATCACCCCTCCACTTT
TRBV6-1,NA,TRBJ1-1,NA,CASSEVYREKAFF,TGTGCCAGCAGTGAAGTTTACAGGGAAAAAGCTTTCTTT
TRBV7-6,NA,TRBJ2-1,TRBD2,CASSSFSFSGRADEQFF,TGTGCCAGCAGCTCGTTCTCATTTAGCGGGAGGGCCGATGAGCAGTTCTTC
TRBV7-2,NA,TRBJ1-1,NA,CASRRTESYLRSTEAFF,TGTGCCAGCAGACGGACAGAGTCCTACCTTCGGAGCACTGAAGCTTTCTTT
TRBV27,once,TRBJ1-5,NA,CASSLQGRNQPQHF,TGTGCCAGCAGTCTACAGGGTCGCAATCAGCCCCAGCATTTT
TRBV5-1,NA,TRBJ2-2,NA,CASSLGAGNTGELFF,TGCGCCAGCAGCTTGGGGGCAGGGAACACCGGGGAGCTGTTTTTT
TRBV29-1,NA,TRBJ1-3,NA,CSVGRDPQSGNTIYF,TGCAGCGTTGGGAGGGACCCTCAATCCGGAAACACCATATATTTT
TRBV20-1,NA,TRBJ1-5,NA,CSASSSDQPQHF,TGCAGTGCTAGTTCATCAGATCAGCCCCAGCATTTT
TRBV5-4,NA,TRBJ1-4,NA,CASSQKDRFATNEKLFF,TGTGCCAGCAGCCAAAAAGACAGGTTTGCAACTAATGAAAAACTGTTTTTT
TRBV7-3,NA,TRBJ1-6,NA,CASSLGGVDSPLHF,TGTGCCAGCAGCTTAGGGGGGGTTGATTCACCCCTCCACTTT
TRBV5-1,few,TRBJ1-5,NA,CASSLESGGGQPQHF,TGCGCCAGCAGCTTAGAAAGTGGGGGAGGTCAGCCCCAGCATTTT
TRBV6-1,NA,TRBJ1-2,NA,CASSEAGGGYGYTF,TGTGCCAGCAGTGAAGCTGGGGGAGGCTATGGCTACACCTTC
TRBV9,NA,TRBJ1-1,NA,CASSAGGNDEAFF,TGTGCCAGCAGCGCCGGGGGGAACGATGAAGCTTTCTTT
TRBV5-1,NA,TRBJ1-3,TRBD1,CASGKGTAGNTIYF,TGCGCCAGCGGAAAAGGGACAGCTGGAAACACCATATATTTT